The 7 T cell receptor beta chains in this list originate from one sample, sequenced in a study of T cell responses to AZD1222 COVID-19 vaccine. Measured with immunoSEQ multiplex PCR; TCRdb has only the in-frame clones, and not every one. Seen here are 100,000 to 110,000 clones, nearly 95% observed once, and the top ten hold around 1.7%. The sequences come from peripheral blood, collected on day 0 of AZD1222 vaccination. Source of these receptors: an adult in good health.

This clone was counted once. Its ends do not fully match the called genes, so a read error is possible. The rearrangement links TRBV6-5 to TRBJ1-1, with D unclear. Germline V gene data show CDR1 as MNHEY and CDR2 as SVGAGI. This CDR3 spans 16 amino acids. CDR3 coding DNA: TGTGCCAGTAGTTCCGCAGGACGGGTATCGAACACTGAAGCTTTCTTT. It codes for CASSSAGRVSNTEAFF.

V is TRBV30 and J is TRBJ2-5, with D unresolved. The V end was cut by 1 base, the J end by 7 bases, with 10 bases between. The germline V gene encodes CDR1 GTSNPN and CDR2 SVGIG (reference sequence). The CDR3 is 12 amino acids. The CDR3 nucleotides read TGTGCCTGGAGTGCCAGGCCCGGGACCCAGTACTTC. Amino acid sequence: CAWSARPGTQYF.

This clone was detected only a few times. This sequence joins TRBV6-4 and TRBJ2-3, with 8 bases aligning to TRBD1. CDR3 length: 16 amino acids. Germline CDR1 is MRHNA and CDR2 is SNTAGT. V lost 4 bases and J lost 0; bases outside the gene matches: 6. Here the CDR3 DNA reads TGTGCCAGCAGTGTTGGACAGGGCGGGAGCACAGATACGCAGTATTTT. Its translation: CASSVGQGGSTDTQYF.

The sample holds one count of this clone. V gene TRBV18 combines with J gene TRBJ2-1; D gene uncertain. CDR3 length: 14 amino acids. Trimming took 4 bases from V and 6 from J, leaving 13 bases between them. Looked up from germline, CDR1 is KGHSH and CDR2 is LQKENI. CDR3 nucleotide sequence: TGTGCCAGCTCACACGAAGAGGCGTCCAATGAGCAGTTCTTC. Protein product: CASSHEEASNEQFF. Drawing the rest from reference TRBV18 and TRBJ2-1, the complete variable domain is NAGVMQNPRHLVRRRGQEARLRCSPMKGHSHVYWYRQLPEEGLKFMVYLQKENIIDESGMPKERFSAEFPKEGPSILRIQQVVRGDSAAYFCASSHEEASNEQFFGPGTRLTVL.

The gene calls are TRBV5-6 and TRBJ2-7; D ambiguous. Germline-derived CDR1 and CDR2 are SGHDT and YYEEEE. The CDR3 sequence is 16 residues long. The V end lost 1 base, the J end lost 4 bases, and 18 bases lay between the germline ends. CDR3 region: CASSLSTRTLSYEQYF. In DNA, the CDR3 is TGTGCCAGCAGCTTGTCCACAAGAACTCTCTCTTACGAGCAGTACTTC. Supplemented by reference TRBV5-6 and TRBJ2-7, the full variable domain reads DAGVTQSPTHLIKTRGQQVTLRCSPKSGHDTVSWYQQALGQGPQFIFQYYEEEERQRGNFPDRFSGHQFPNYSSELNVNALLLGDSALYLCASSLSTRTLSYEQYFGPGTRLTVT.

The gene calls are TRBV28 and TRBJ2-7; tentative D call: TRBD1 (6 bases). Germline-derived CDR1 and CDR2 are MDHEN and SYDVKM. The CDR3 runs 13 residues. With 3 bases removed from V and 4 bases from J, the gap between germline ends came to 10 bases. In nucleotides, the CDR3 is TGTGCCAGCAGTTTTACAGGGAAATACGAGCAGTACTTC. It encodes CASSFTGKYEQYF.

The chain has TRBV11-2 and TRBJ1-6; D remains unclear. V was shortened by 5 bases and J by 11 bases, with 22 bases between the two germline ends. CDR1 is SGHAT, CDR2 FQNNGV, per germline. This CDR3 is built from 16 residues. This CDR3 reads CASSPQTSSWETPLHF. The CDR3 DNA reads TGTGCCAGCAGCCCTCAGACTTCCTCTTGGGAGACACCCCTCCACTTT.